This TCR beta chain was retrieved from a study of T cells expressing NK-cell markers. The CDR3 sequence is 15 residues long. Germline CDR1 reads SGHTA; CDR2 reads FQGNSA. TCRdb reanalyzed the 5' RACE reads, giving one entry per CDR3 protein sequence and no DNA. The data show hundreds of thousands of distinct CDR3 sequences, and the top ten clones hold 4.2%. The TCR was taken from a woman between 18 and 70 years old in good health. V is TRBV7-2 and J is TRBJ2-3. The sample comprised blood T cells: a sorted CD56 or NKG2C T cell subset, CD4+ or CD8+ T cells, or bulk PBMC T cells (not recorded which). The CDR3 is CASRLAGVGTDTQYF.